Listed below are T cell receptor beta chains from one sample, sequenced in a study of blood T cell repertoires in COVID-19. Measured with immunoSEQ multiplex PCR; TCRdb has only the in-frame clones, and not every one. The repertoire has some 210,000 clones, 80% of them found once; the top ten carry 4.3%. The sequencing sample was made of PBMCs or T cells enriched from blood (not recorded which). The receptor set was obtained from a man aged 25 to 40 with acute COVID-19. The CDR3 runs from the conserved cysteine through the conserved F or W. Fields, in order: clone size, J gene, D gene, V gene, CDR3 protein, CDR3 DNA. D genes are given only for firm matches. Clone size, where shown, is once, few, many, or a class for clones that have expanded.

>NA|TRBJ1-5|NA|TRBV12-5
CASGSGKGGDYSNQPQHF
TGTGCTAGTGGTTCCGGTAAGGGGGGGGATTATAGCAATCAGCCCCAGCATTTT
>once|TRBJ2-1|NA|TRBV7-2
CASSLTPSAAYSYNEQFF
TGTGCCAGCAGCTTAACCCCGTCCGCTGCCTACTCCTACAATGAGCAGTTCTTC
>NA|TRBJ1-2|NA|TRBV9
CASSVVRGNAYGYTF
TGTGCCAGCAGCGTAGTTCGGGGAAACGCGTACGGCTACACCTTC
>few|TRBJ2-1|TRBD2|TRBV2
CASSEVTSRRQFF
TGTGCCAGCAGTGAAGTGACTAGCCGGAGGCAGTTCTTC
>NA|TRBJ2-5|NA|TRBV9
CASSVARGQETQYF
TGTGCCAGCAGCGTAGCTCGGGGCCAAGAGACCCAGTACTTC
>NA|TRBJ1-4|NA|TRBV19
CASSKGDVREKLFF
TGTGCCAGTAGTAAGGGGGATGTACGGGAAAAACTGTTTTTT
>NA|TRBJ1-3|NA|TRBV21-1
CASSKAGAGNTIYF
TGTGCCAGCAGCAAAGCAGGGGCTGGAAACACCATATATTTT
>NA|TRBJ1-2|NA|TRBV3-1/TRBV3-2
CASSQAAGNYGYTF
TGTGCCAGCAGCCAAGCGGCAGGGAACTATGGCTACACCTTC
>NA|TRBJ2-7|TRBD1|TRBV5-1
CASSLRGTGAYEQYF
TGCGCCAGCAGCCTCCGTGGGACAGGGGCCTACGAGCAGTACTTC
>NA|TRBJ1-4|NA|TRBV27
CASSLEGATNEKLFF
TGTGCCAGCAGTTTAGAGGGGGCAACTAATGAAAAACTGTTTTTT
>NA|TRBJ2-7|TRBD2|TRBV13
CASSLGGRLAGDHEQYF
TGTGCCAGCAGCTTAGGCGGTCGACTAGCGGGGGACCACGAGCAGTACTTC
>NA|TRBJ1-4|NA|TRBV28
CASSLMVGGEKLFF
TGTGCCAGCAGTTTAATGGTAGGGGGTGAAAAACTGTTTTTT
>NA|TRBJ2-3|TRBD2|TRBV7-9
CASSLLAGGTDTQYF
TGTGCCAGCAGCTTACTAGCGGGGGGGACAGATACGCAGTATTTT
>NA|TRBJ2-7|NA|TRBV6-1
CASSDAGWAYEQYF
TGTGCCAGCAGTGACGCAGGATGGGCCTACGAGCAGTACTTC
>NA|TRBJ1-5|NA|TRBV6-5
CASSLGRGSNQPQHF
TGTGCCAGCAGTCTGGGAAGGGGAAGCAATCAGCCCCAGCATTTT
>NA|TRBJ2-3|TRBD2|TRBV2
CASSAWRGVTTDTQYF
TGTGCCAGCAGTGCTTGGCGGGGGGTTACCACAGATACGCAGTATTTT
>NA|TRBJ2-3|NA|TRBV7-9
CASSLAGADTQYF
TGTGCCAGCAGCTTAGCCGGAGCAGATACGCAGTATTTT
>once|TRBJ1-6|TRBD1|TRBV25-1
CASSVQGTGGGSPLHF
TGTGCCAGCAGTGTGCAGGGGACAGGGGGAGGATCACCCCTCCACTTT
>NA|TRBJ2-2|NA|TRBV28
CASSLLINTGELFF
TGTGCCAGCAGTTTATTAATAAACACCGGGGAGCTGTTTTTT
>NA|TRBJ2-4|NA|TRBV5-1
CASSLTAQNIQYF
TGCGCCAGCAGCTTAACAGCTCAAAACATTCAGTACTTC
>NA|TRBJ2-3|NA|TRBV9
CASSVIGTDTQYF
TGTGCCAGCAGCGTAATCGGCACAGATACGCAGTATTTT
>NA|TRBJ2-6|TRBD1|TRBV5-1
CASSLGDRGLTGANVLTF
TGCGCCAGCAGCTTGGGAGACAGGGGGCTTACTGGGGCCAACGTCCTGACTTTC